There are a few counts of the clone carrying this T cell receptor beta chain. What it recognizes is unknown. Study conclusions and caveats: Whole repertoires were not studied in the larger cohort, only one V-J beta rearrangement. The TCR gene usage of tumor memory CD4+ T cells clustered together with blood and lymph node memory CD4+ cells and with lymph node naive CD4+ cells. Greatest tumor Treg TCR overlap was with tumor naive CD4+ cells.

With 5 bases clipped from V and 4 bases from J, the junction kept 9 bases outside the gene matches. The CDR3 runs 15 residues. Germline loops: CDR1 MNHNS, CDR2 SASEGT. After constant-region reverse-primer amplification, full-length variable regions underwent semi-nested PCR with Nested Universal Primer A. Each CDR3 protein is one row after TCRdb ran MiXCR on the 5' RACE reads. The sample records approximately 60,000 distinct CDR3 sequences, around 24% being singletons. Tregs were sorted as CD4+CD25+CD127-/low cells. This sequence originates from a female donor with breast cancer. The chain joins TRBV6-1 to TRBJ1-1, with 8 bases aligning to TRBD1. Sequenced: tumor-infiltrating Tregs sorted from the breast tumor. The CDR3 sequence is CASSPMPGGGTEAFF. The CDR3 DNA is TGTGCCAGCAGTCCCATGCCAGGGGGCGGCACTGAAGCTTTCTTT.